This T cell receptor (beta chain) was found in a study of shared clonotypes between healthy human individuals. Whole-study results and caveats: Larger estimated richness was generally recorded for naive subsets relative to memory subsets. Shared across a few donors were around 5% of the naive CD4 clonotypes.

This CDR3 contains 15 residues. Per germline, CDR1 MNHEY and CDR2 SVGAGI. Germline trimming cut 0 bases from V and 8 bases from J; bases unmatched to any gene: 8. In the naive CD8 group, cells lacked CD45RO and were positively selected for CCR7, so terminally differentiated effector memory CD45RA+ cells were left out. Those who donated, Caucasian adults without exception, all lived in Nashville, Tennessee. With regard to this clone: Its antigen remains unidentified.

Some clones are missing from TCRdb's copy, which holds only in-frame ones; the method was immunoSEQ multiplex PCR. This sample has around 2,100,000 clones; about 94% occur once, and the top ten carry 1% to 1.5%. The chain joins TRBV6-5 to TRBJ2-3; TRBD1 agrees at 7 bases. The sequence was collected from a man aged 18 to 30 in good health. The specimen was naive CD8+ T cells sorted from blood. CDR3: CASSYSTTGAVTQYF. The DNA of the CDR3 is TGTGCCAGCAGTTACTCGACAACAGGGGCAGTTACGCAGTATTTT.